What follows is one T cell receptor (beta chain) and its context. The CDR3 is 14 residues long. Unmatched junction bases numbered 6, after V lost 6 bases and J lost 5 bases. Per the germline V gene, CDR1 is SGHNT and CDR2 is YENEEA. These data belong to a study of blood T cell repertoires in COVID-19. Study summary: Samples representing acute and convalescent COVID-19 were sourced from the United States, Italy and Spain. From T cells, B-cell-depleted T cells, or PBMCs came the material, which was cDNA or gDNA.

Under the authors' procedure: Estimated nucleated cell counts came from reference gene primer amplification. Profiled with immunoSEQ multiplex PCR; TCRdb holds only in-frame clones, not every one. V and J calls and clone size follow that table, whereas D and trimming were derived from the DNA. The sample gives approximately 120,000 clones, 84% of which show up once; about 13% is in the top ten. The rearrangement joins TRBV11-3 to TRBJ2-2; the match to TRBD2 covers 7 bases. The sequencing sample was made of peripheral blood. The clonotype originates from a human donor in a cohort sampled during active COVID-19. The CDR3 region is CASSSGGLTGELFF. Written as DNA, the CDR3 is TGTGCCAGCAGTTCGGGGGGTCTTACCGGGGAGCTGTTTTTT.